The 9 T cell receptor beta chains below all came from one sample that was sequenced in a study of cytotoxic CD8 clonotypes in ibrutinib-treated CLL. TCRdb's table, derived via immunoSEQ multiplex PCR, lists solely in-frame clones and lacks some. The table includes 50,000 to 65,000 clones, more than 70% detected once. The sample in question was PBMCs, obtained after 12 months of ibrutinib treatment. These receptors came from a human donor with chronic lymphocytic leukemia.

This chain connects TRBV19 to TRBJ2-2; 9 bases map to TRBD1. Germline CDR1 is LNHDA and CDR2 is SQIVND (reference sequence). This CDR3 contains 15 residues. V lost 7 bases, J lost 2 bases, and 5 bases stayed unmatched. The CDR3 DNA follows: TGTGCCAGTAACCCCACAGGGGGCAACACCGGGGAGCTGTTTTTT. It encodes CASNPTGGNTGELFF.

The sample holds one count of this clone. CDR3 DNA sequence: TGCAGTGCTACCGGCCGAGATACGCAGTATTTT. Translation gives CSATGRDTQYF. The chain couples TRBV20-1 to TRBJ2-3; D is unclear. Looked up from germline, CDR1 is DFQATT and CDR2 is SNEGSKA (reference sequence). V shed 4 bases and J shed 5 bases, with 7 bases lying between them. The CDR3 runs 11 residues.

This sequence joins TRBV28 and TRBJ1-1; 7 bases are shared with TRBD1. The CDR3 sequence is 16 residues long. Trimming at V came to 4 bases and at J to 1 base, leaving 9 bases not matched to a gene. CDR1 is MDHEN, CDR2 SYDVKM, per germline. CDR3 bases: TGTGCCAGCAGTTCAATTCCGGGACAGAAGAACACTGAAGCTTTCTTT. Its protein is CASSSIPGQKNTEAFF.

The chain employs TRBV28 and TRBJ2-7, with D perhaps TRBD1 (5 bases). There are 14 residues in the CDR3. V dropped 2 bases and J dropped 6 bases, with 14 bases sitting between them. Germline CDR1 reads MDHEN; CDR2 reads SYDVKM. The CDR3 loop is CASSLGRASGEQYF. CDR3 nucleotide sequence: TGTGCCAGCAGTTTAGGCAGGGCCTCGGGCGAGCAGTACTTC.

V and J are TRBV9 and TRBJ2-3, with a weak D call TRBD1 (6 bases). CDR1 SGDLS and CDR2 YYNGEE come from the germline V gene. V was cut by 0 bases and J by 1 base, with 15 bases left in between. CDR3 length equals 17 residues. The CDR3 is CASSVGVRGRGTDTQYF. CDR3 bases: TGTGCCAGCAGCGTAGGTGTGAGGGGGAGAGGCACAGATACGCAGTATTTT.

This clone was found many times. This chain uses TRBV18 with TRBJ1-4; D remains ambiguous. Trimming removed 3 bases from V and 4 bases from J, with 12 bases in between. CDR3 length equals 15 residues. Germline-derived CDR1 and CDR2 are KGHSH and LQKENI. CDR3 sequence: CASSPSPDHNEKLFF. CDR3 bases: TGTGCCAGCTCACCCTCGCCGGACCATAATGAAAAACTGTTTTTT.

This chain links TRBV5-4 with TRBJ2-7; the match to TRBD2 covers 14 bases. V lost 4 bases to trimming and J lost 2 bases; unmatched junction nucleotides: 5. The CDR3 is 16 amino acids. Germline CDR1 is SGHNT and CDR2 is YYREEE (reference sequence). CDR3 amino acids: CASSEGLAGVAYEQYF. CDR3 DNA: TGTGCCAGCAGCGAGGGACTAGCGGGAGTGGCCTACGAGCAGTACTTC.

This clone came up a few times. The CDR3 region is CASSQGASGSHNEQFF. In DNA, the CDR3 is TGTGCCAGCAGCCAAGGAGCAAGCGGAAGCCACAATGAGCAGTTCTTC. This chain uses TRBV4-2 with TRBJ2-1; weak D call: TRBD2 (5 bases). V was cut by 1 base and J by 5 bases, with 15 bases left in between. The CDR3 length is 16 residues. From germline, CDR1 is LGHNA and CDR2 YNFKEQ.

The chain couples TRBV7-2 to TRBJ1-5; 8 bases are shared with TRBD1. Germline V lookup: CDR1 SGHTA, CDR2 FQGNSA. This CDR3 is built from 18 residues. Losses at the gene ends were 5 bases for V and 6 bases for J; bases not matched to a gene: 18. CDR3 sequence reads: CASSHLGQDPERGQPQHF. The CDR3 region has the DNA TGTGCCAGCAGCCATCTGGGACAGGACCCCGAGAGGGGTCAGCCCCAGCATTTT. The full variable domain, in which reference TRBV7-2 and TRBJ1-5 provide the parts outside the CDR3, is GAGVSQSPSNKVTEKGKDVELRCDPISGHTALYWYRQSLGQGLEFLIYFQGNSAPDKSGLPSDRFSAERTGGSVSTLTIQRTQQEDSAVYLCASSHLGQDPERGQPQHFGDGTRLSIL.